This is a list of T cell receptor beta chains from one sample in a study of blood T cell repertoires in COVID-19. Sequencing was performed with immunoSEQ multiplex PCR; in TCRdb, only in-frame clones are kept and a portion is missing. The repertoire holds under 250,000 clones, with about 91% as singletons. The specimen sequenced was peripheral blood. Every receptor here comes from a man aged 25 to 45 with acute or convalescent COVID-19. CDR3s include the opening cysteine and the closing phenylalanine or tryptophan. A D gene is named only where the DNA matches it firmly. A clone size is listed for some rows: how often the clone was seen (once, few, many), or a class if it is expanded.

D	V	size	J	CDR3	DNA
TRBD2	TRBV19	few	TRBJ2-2	CASTWTSPGELFF	TGTGCCAGTACTTGGACTAGCCCCGGGGAGCTGTTTTTT
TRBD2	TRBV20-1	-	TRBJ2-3	CSASTSGGAADTQYF	TGCAGTGCTAGTACTAGCGGGGGGGCGGCAGATACGCAGTATTTT
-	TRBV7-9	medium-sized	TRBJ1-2	CASSLGPGTLYGYTF	TGTGCCAGCAGCCTAGGCCCTGGGACACTCTATGGCTACACCTTC
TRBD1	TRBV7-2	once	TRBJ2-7	CASSLVSGQGSVPYEQYF	TGTGCCAGCAGCTTAGTGTCGGGACAGGGGAGCGTCCCCTACGAGCAGTACTTC
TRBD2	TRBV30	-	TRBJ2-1	CACASGKSSYNEQFF	TGTGCCTGCGCTAGCGGTAAGAGCTCCTACAATGAGCAGTTCTTC
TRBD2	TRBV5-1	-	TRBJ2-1	CASSRGGPSDNEQFF	TGCGCCAGCAGCCGCGGGGGGCCTTCCGATAATGAGCAGTTCTTC
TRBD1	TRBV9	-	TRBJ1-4	CASSPITGANEKLFF	TGTGCCAGCAGCCCTATAACAGGGGCCAATGAAAAACTGTTTTTT
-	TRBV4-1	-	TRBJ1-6	CASSRGVASGDSPLHF	TGCGCCAGCAGCCGAGGAGTCGCTTCGGGGGATTCACCCCTCCACTTT
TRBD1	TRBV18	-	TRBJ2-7	CASSLPGQSSYEQYF	TGTGCCAGCTCGCTACCGGGACAGAGCTCCTACGAGCAGTACTTC
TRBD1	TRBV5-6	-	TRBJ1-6	CASSLGDRASSPLHF	TGTGCCAGCAGCTTGGGGGACAGGGCGAGTTCACCCCTCCACTTT
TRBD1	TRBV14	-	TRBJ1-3	CASSRSTGAGNTIYF	TGTGCCAGCAGCCGATCGACAGGGGCTGGAAACACCATATATTTT
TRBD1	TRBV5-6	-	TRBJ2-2	CASSKTGVNTGELFF	TGTGCCAGCAGTAAAACAGGGGTAAACACCGGGGAGCTGTTTTTT
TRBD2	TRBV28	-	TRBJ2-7	CASTLGGIYEQYF	TGTGCCAGCACCCTCGGGGGGATCTACGAGCAGTACTTC
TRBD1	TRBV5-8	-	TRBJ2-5	CASSSGTGNYQETQYF	TGTGCCAGCAGCTCCGGGACAGGGAATTACCAAGAGACCCAGTACTTC